Listed here are 31 T cell receptor beta chains from one sample, sequenced in a study of CD8+ T cells in alopecia areata. Extracted RNA was reverse transcribed into cDNA, the sequencing template. Measured with immunoSEQ multiplex PCR; TCRdb has only the in-frame clones, and not every one. The table shows about 110,000 clones, with 55% to 75% occurring only once. The sequencing input was CD8+ T cells sorted from blood. These receptors originate from a human donor in good health.

The rearrangement links TRBV7-9 to TRBJ1-1; D is perhaps TRBD1 (6 bases). The CDR3 length is 13 residues. The germline gives CDR1 SEHNR, CDR2 FQNEAQ (reference sequence). Deletions cut 2 bases from V and 9 bases from J, with 13 bases between. The CDR3 coding sequence is TGTGCCAGCAGCTTAATTCCCCAGGGGAAAGCTTTCTTT. Amino acid sequence: CASSLIPQGKAFF.

The chain joins TRBV2 to TRBJ1-2, with D unclear. V was clipped by 4 bases and J by 4 bases, with 13 bases between them. Germline V gene sequence: CDR1 SNHLY, CDR2 FYNNEI. This CDR3 contains 14 residues. For the CDR3, the DNA is TGTGCCAGCAGTGCGCGGGAAAGGGTCTATGGCTACACCTTC. Its translation: CASSARERVYGYTF.

This clone was observed a handful of times. Here the CDR3 reads CSVWDRGREQYF. CDR3 DNA sequence: TGCAGCGTTTGGGACAGGGGGCGCGAGCAGTACTTC. This chain connects TRBV29-1 to TRBJ2-5, with 12 bases that match TRBD1. The tail of the sequence fits TRBJ2-7 better, so the J call may be wrong. The CDR3 is made up of 12 amino acids. Germline V CDR1 and CDR2: SQVTM, ANQGSEA.

CDR3 bases: TGTGCCAGCAGCTTAGGGGGGACCAACAATGAGCAGTTCTTC. Its translation: CASSLGGTNNEQFF. V usage is TRBV13 and J usage is TRBJ2-1; D may match TRBD1 or TRBD2 (5 bases each). Germline CDR1 PRHDT, CDR2 FYEKMQ (reference sequence). V was clipped by 0 bases and J by 5 bases, with 8 bases between them. This CDR3 comprises 14 residues.

This clone was found once. This chain uses TRBV14 with TRBJ2-1; TRBD2 is a possible D gene (5 bases). V was clipped by 5 bases and J by 3 bases, with 14 bases between them. Germline values: CDR1 SGHDN, CDR2 FVKESK. The CDR3 length is 15 residues. The CDR3 reads CASSKKQTIYNEQFF. CDR3 DNA: TGTGCCAGCAGCAAGAAGCAGACTATCTACAATGAGCAGTTCTTC.

The chain joins TRBV7-2 to TRBJ1-1; 8 bases align to TRBD1. Germline V gene sequence: CDR1 SGHTA, CDR2 FQGNSA. V trimming: 5 bases; J trimming: 0 bases; junction bases outside the gene matches: 8. The CDR3 length is 16 residues. CDR3 loop: CASSPRGPTLNTEAFF. For the CDR3, the DNA is TGTGCCAGCAGCCCCAGGGGGCCGACGCTGAACACTGAAGCTTTCTTT.

This clone was seen a single time. V is TRBV29-1 and J is TRBJ2-3, with TRBD2 identical over 7 bases. Germline V gives CDR1 SQVTM, CDR2 ANQGSEA. The trim removed 4 bases at V and 11 bases at J, leaving 9 bases unmatched. The CDR3 is made up of 12 amino acids. CDR3 bases: TGCAGCGTTGGGGTAGACCGGGGGGAGCAGTATTTT. Translated: CSVGVDRGEQYF.

In this sample, this clone turned up many times. The CDR3 sequence is CASSHLAGGPYEQYF. The DNA of the CDR3 is TGCGCCAGCAGCCACCTAGCGGGGGGGCCCTACGAGCAGTACTTC. V is TRBV4-1 and J is TRBJ2-7; 12 bases align to TRBD2. CDR1 and CDR2 from the germline V gene are MGHRA and YSYEKL. CDR3 length: 15 residues. With V trimmed by 3 bases and J by 2 bases, 2 bases remained unmatched.

V is TRBV5-6 and J is TRBJ2-1; D is unresolved. V dropped 3 bases and J dropped 5 bases, with 21 bases sitting between them. The CDR3 contains 17 residues. Germline values: CDR1 SGHDT, CDR2 YYEEEE. This CDR3 reads CASSWYWFMTSHNEQFF. CDR3 DNA sequence: TGTGCCAGCAGCTGGTATTGGTTTATGACTTCCCACAATGAGCAGTTCTTC. The full variable domain, in which reference TRBV5-6 and TRBJ2-1 provide the parts outside the CDR3, is DAGVTQSPTHLIKTRGQQVTLRCSPKSGHDTVSWYQQALGQGPQFIFQYYEEEERQRGNFPDRFSGHQFPNYSSELNVNALLLGDSALYLCASSWYWFMTSHNEQFFGPGTRLTVL.

The chain couples TRBV7-2 to TRBJ1-2; 10 bases align to TRBD1. Germline-derived CDR1 and CDR2 are SGHTA and FQGNSA. The trim removed 4 bases at V and 3 bases at J, leaving 5 bases unmatched. The CDR3 sequence is 15 residues long. This CDR3 is CASSSVGQGHYGYTF. The CDR3 nucleotides are TGTGCCAGCAGCTCAGTGGGACAGGGGCACTATGGCTACACCTTC. Full variable domain (rest looked up from reference TRBV7-2 and TRBJ1-2): GAGVSQSPSNKVTEKGKDVELRCDPISGHTALYWYRQSLGQGLEFLIYFQGNSAPDKSGLPSDRFSAERTGGSVSTLTIQRTQQEDSAVYLCASSSVGQGHYGYTFGSGTRLTVV.

The chain has TRBV4-3 and TRBJ1-4; possibly TRBD1 for D (5 bases). The V gene's germline CDR1 is LGHNA and CDR2 YSLEER. V was cut by 0 bases and J by 5 bases, with 16 bases left in between. The CDR3 has 17 residues. As DNA, the CDR3 is TGCGCCAGCAGCCAAGATTTTCCGGGACTGAGGAATGAAAAACTGTTTTTT. This encodes CASSQDFPGLRNEKLFF.

This clone turned up a few times. This chain uses TRBV7-2 with TRBJ2-5; no reliable D call. The V gene's germline CDR1 is SGHTA and CDR2 FQGNSA. Deletions cut 7 bases from V and 4 bases from J, with 16 bases between. The CDR3 sequence is 14 residues long. The CDR3 coding sequence is TGTGCCAGCACCGACGTTCGGGCCCGAGAGACCCAGTACTTC. Its translation is CASTDVRARETQYF.

V gene TRBV29-1 combines with J gene TRBJ1-1, with TRBD1 as a possible D gene (6 bases). V dropped 6 bases and J dropped 4 bases, with 12 bases sitting between them. Germline lookup yields CDR1 SQVTM and CDR2 ANQGSEA. The CDR3 consists of 12 residues. The CDR3 loop reads CSVAGAATEAFF. The CDR3 nucleotides are TGCAGCGTCGCGGGGGCGGCCACTGAAGCTTTCTTT.

The chain has TRBV11-2 and TRBJ2-7; D unresolved. Trimming left V 5 bases short and J 3 bases short, with 11 bases between. Per the germline V gene, CDR1 is SGHAT and CDR2 is FQNNGV. The CDR3 is 13 amino acids. The CDR3 DNA sequence: TGTGCCAGCAGCCCCCCCCCGGACTACGAGCAGTACTTC. Residues: CASSPPPDYEQYF.

The V gene is TRBV5-6, the J gene TRBJ2-2; the D is unclear. V lost 2 bases and J 4 bases, leaving 0 bases between the germline ends. In germline, CDR1 is SGHDT, CDR2 YYEEEE. This CDR3 comprises 11 residues. The DNA for the CDR3 is TGTGCCAGCAGCTTCACCGGGGAGCTGTTTTTT. Protein product: CASSFTGELFF.

This clone was seen more than once but under ten times. V is TRBV6-5 and J is TRBJ1-5, with D unclear. V was cut by 0 bases and J by 11 bases, with 17 bases left in between. The CDR3 length is 15 residues. The V gene's germline CDR1 is MNHEY and CDR2 SVGAGI. DNA of the CDR3: TGTGCCAGCAGTTACTCGATTGGGCCACCCTTGGCCCAGCATTTT. This gives the protein CASSYSIGPPLAQHF.

In this sample, this clone turned up a few times. The gene calls are TRBV13 and TRBJ2-6, with D possibly matching TRBD1 (6 bases). Germline CDR1 is PRHDT and CDR2 is FYEKMQ (reference sequence). Deletions cut 2 bases from V and 2 bases from J, with 10 bases between. This CDR3 contains 16 residues. This chain's CDR3 is CASSLSGDTGANVLTF. The DNA of the CDR3 is TGTGCCAGCAGCTTAAGTGGGGACACTGGGGCCAACGTCCTGACTTTC.

This clone occurred a few times. The chain couples TRBV6-1 to TRBJ2-5, with D perhaps TRBD1 (6 bases). This CDR3 spans 14 amino acids. The germline V gene has CDR1 MNHNS and CDR2 SASEGT. Trimming cost V 3 bases and J 4 bases, with 12 bases left between them. In nucleotides, the CDR3 is TGTGCCAGCAGTGAGTGGGGGCAGAGAGAGACCCAGTACTTC. Its translation: CASSEWGQRETQYF.

The V call is TRBV30, the J call TRBJ1-6; 9 nucleotides agree with TRBD1. The CDR3 has 14 amino acids. The V and J ends lost 5 bases and 5 bases, in that order; junction bases with no gene match: 4. CDR1 GTSNPN and CDR2 SVGIG come from the germline V gene (reference sequence). CDR3 coding DNA: TGTGCCTGGGACAGGGGGATTAATAATTCACCCCTCCACTTT. Encoded protein: CAWDRGINNSPLHF.

This clone has only one observation. J is TRBJ2-1 and V is TRBV4-1, with TRBD2 matching over 7 bases. The ends lost 3 bases at V and 9 bases at J; junction bases unmatched: 14. Germline loops: CDR1 MGHRA, CDR2 YSYEKL. CDR3 size: 16 residues. This chain's CDR3 is CASSHPPTGGGSEQFF. The CDR3 DNA follows: TGCGCCAGCAGCCACCCGCCGACGGGGGGAGGTAGTGAGCAGTTCTTC.

The rearrangement links TRBV4-1 to TRBJ2-2; TRBD2 aligns across 11 bases. This CDR3 contains 18 residues. V was pared by 4 bases and J by 4 bases, with 11 bases of the junction left unmatched. CDR1 is MGHRA and CDR2 is YSYEKL in the germline V gene. The CDR3 sequence is CASSPTLAGAAGTGELFF. As DNA, the CDR3 is TGCGCCAGCAGCCCTACACTAGCGGGGGCGGCTGGCACCGGGGAGCTGTTTTTT.

The chain couples TRBV7-8 to TRBJ2-5, with D unclear. Germline CDR1 is SGHVS and CDR2 is FQNEAQ. V shed 1 base and J shed 5 bases, with 11 bases lying between them. This CDR3 contains 14 residues. The CDR3 sequence: CASSLGLLGETQYF. In DNA form, the CDR3 reads TGTGCCAGCAGCTTAGGACTGTTAGGGGAGACCCAGTACTTC.

The gene calls are TRBV6-9 and TRBJ1-3; 8 bases map to TRBD1. The CDR3 is 17 residues long. Germline V gives CDR1 MNHGY, CDR2 SVAAGI. The junction had 15 bases not matched to a gene; V was cut back by 11 bases and J by 0 bases. This CDR3 reads CAPRGPGTGRSGNTIYF. DNA for the CDR3: TGTGCCCCACGCGGGCCCGGGACAGGCCGCTCTGGAAACACCATATATTTT.

This clone showed up just a few times. The chain couples TRBV7-9 to TRBJ2-2; possibly TRBD1 or TRBD2 for D (5 bases each). The ends were cut back, 5 bases at V and 6 bases at J, with 13 bases in the middle. Germline CDR1 SEHNR, CDR2 FQNEAQ (reference sequence). CDR3 length equals 14 residues. The CDR3 DNA reads TGTGCCAGCAGCGTAGTCAGGGACCCCGGGGAGCTGTTTTTT. Amino acids: CASSVVRDPGELFF.

The rearrangement uses TRBV6-6 and TRBJ2-1; D is uncertain. There are 12 residues in the CDR3. Germline CDR1 reads MNHNY; CDR2 reads SVGAGI (reference sequence). V was cut by 6 bases and J by 10 bases, with 13 bases left in between. The CDR3, as DNA: TGTGCCAGCAGACCCCAGCCCAGGGAGCAGTTCTTC. It encodes CASRPQPREQFF.

The CDR3 sequence is CSVRQGDSTQYF. CDR3 DNA sequence: TGCAGCGTCCGACAGGGTGACAGTACGCAGTATTTT. This chain links TRBV29-1 with TRBJ2-3, with 7 bases lining up with TRBD1. J was trimmed by 8 bases and V by 6 bases; bases with no gene match: 8. Looked up from germline, CDR1 is SQVTM and CDR2 is ANQGSEA. The CDR3 is 12 residues long.

The chain links TRBV21-1 to TRBJ2-4. TRBV21-1 is classified as a pseudogene. The CDR3 covers 14 residues. The CDR3 spells CASSKDRPGRIQYF. The CDR3 DNA is TGTGCCAGCAGCAAAGATCGCCCCGGAAGGATTCAGTACTTC.

This sequence joins TRBV27 and TRBJ1-2, with 7 bases identical to TRBD1. The CDR3 totals 14 residues. J lost 3 bases, V lost 5 bases, and 6 bases had no gene match. Germline V gene data show CDR1 as MNHEY and CDR2 as SMNVEV (reference sequence). DNA of the CDR3: TGTGCCAGCAGTCCATGGGGACAGCACTATGGCTACACCTTC. As protein: CASSPWGQHYGYTF.

This chain links TRBV11-2 with TRBJ2-5; possibly TRBD2 for D (5 bases). The germline CDR1 and CDR2 sequences are SGHAT and FQNNGV. V lost 5 bases, J lost 2 bases, and 15 bases lay in between. The CDR3 covers 15 residues. The DNA of the CDR3 is TGTGCCAGCAGCCCCGAGTGGGAGACTCAAGAGACCCAGTACTTC. This translates into CASSPEWETQETQYF.

This clone turned up a few times. The gene calls are TRBV27 and TRBJ2-6, with 7 bases aligning to TRBD2. This CDR3 is 16 amino acids long. V gave up 3 bases and J gave up 2 bases; unmatched junction bases: 4. Per the germline V gene, CDR1 is MNHEY and CDR2 is SMNVEV (reference sequence). The CDR3 DNA reads as TGTGCCAGCAGTTTCGTGGGGGGGGCTGGGGCCAACGTCCTGACTTTC. It encodes CASSFVGGAGANVLTF. The complete variable domain, with remaining parts taken from reference TRBV27 and TRBJ2-6, reads EAQVTQNPRYLITVTGKKLTVTCSQNMNHEYMSWYRQDPGLGLRQIYYSMNVEVTDKGDVPEGYKVSRKEKRNFPLILESPSPNQTSLYFCASSFVGGAGANVLTFGAGSRLTVL.

The V gene is TRBV7-9, the J gene TRBJ2-3; D is ambiguous. Germline values: CDR1 SEHNR, CDR2 FQNEAQ (reference sequence). V dropped 1 base and J dropped 0 bases, with 8 bases sitting between them. The CDR3 runs to 15 residues. The CDR3 DNA follows: TGTGCCAGCAGCTTAGGTCCTAGTAGCACAGATACGCAGTATTTT. This gives the protein CASSLGPSSTDTQYF.